Listed here are 13 T cell receptor beta chains from one sample, sequenced in a study of glioma-infiltrating T cells. TCR alpha and beta CDR3 regions were amplified from RNA using iRepertoire nested multiplex PCR. TCRdb fed the multiplex PCR reads into MiXCR, producing one record per CDR3 protein. This table holds approximately 110,000 distinct CDR3 sequences, more than 20% found once. Specimen: glioma tissue, nonneoplastic brain tissue, or PBMCs (not recorded which). The receptors come from a human donor with low-grade glioma or glioblastoma, undergoing nonglioma brain surgery, or in good health (not recorded which).

The rearrangement links TRBV11-2 to TRBJ2-7; D is undetermined. The V end was cut by 1 base, the J end by 7 bases, with 8 bases between. The CDR3 extends over 12 amino acids. Germline-derived CDR1 and CDR2 are SGHAT and FQNNGV. The CDR3 spells CASSLGLEEQYF. CDR3 bases: TGTGCCAGCAGCTTAGGTCTGGAGGAGCAGTACTTC.

This clonotype was recorded many times. V gene TRBV7-2 combines with J gene TRBJ2-3, with D uncertain. The CDR3 extends over 13 amino acids. The V and J ends lost 3 bases and 4 bases respectively, with 8 bases between them. From germline, CDR1 is SGHTA and CDR2 FQGNSA. The CDR3 here is CASSLLLADTQYF. The DNA of the CDR3 is TGTGCCAGCAGCTTGTTATTAGCAGATACGCAGTATTTT.

The table lists this clonotype with many counts. CDR3 DNA: TGTGCCAGCAGCCTGCGGCCCAGGCCGACCTACGAGCAGTACTTC. It is translated as CASSLRPRPTYEQYF. The chain couples TRBV7-2 to TRBJ2-7; D call uncertain. V lost 5 bases and J lost 2, with 16 bases in between. Germline V gene lookup returns CDR1 SGHTA and CDR2 FQGNSA. CDR3 length: 15 residues.

At least ten counts were recorded for this clonotype. The chain recombines TRBV7-9 with TRBJ1-1; no definite D call. The germline V and J ends were trimmed by 6 bases and 1 base, with 9 bases remaining between them. This CDR3 comprises 13 residues. Per the germline V gene, CDR1 is SEHNR and CDR2 is FQNEAQ (reference sequence). The CDR3 nucleotides are TGTGCCAGCAGGTCGGGATGGAACACTGAAGCTTTCTTT. This encodes CASRSGWNTEAFF. Complete variable domain (other parts from reference TRBV7-9 and TRBJ1-1): DTGVSQNPRHKITKRGQNVTFRCDPISEHNRLYWYRQTLGQGPEFLTYFQNEAQLEKSRLLSDRFSAERPKGSFSTLEIQRTEQGDSAMYLCASRSGWNTEAFFGQGTRLTVV.

Points on this clonotype: A much larger clone lies one base from this, so it may be a read error. This chain connects TRBV4-1 to TRBJ1-5; D remains ambiguous. From germline, CDR1 is MGHRA and CDR2 YSYEKL. This CDR3 contains 15 residues. DNA of the CDR3: TGCGCCAGCAGCCAAGAACCCTCTAGCAATAAGCCCCAGCATTTT. Protein product: CASSQEPSSNKPQHF.

At least ten counts were recorded for this clonotype. The J gene is TRBJ2-7, the V gene TRBV6-1, with 7 bases that match TRBD1. The CDR3 length is 15 residues. Losses at the gene ends were 4 bases for V and 4 bases for J; bases not matched to a gene: 10. CDR1 MNHNS and CDR2 SASEGT come from the germline V gene. The CDR3 DNA reads as TGTGCCAGCAGTGGACAGGGAAACCTGGGGTACGAGCAGTACTTC. Its translation: CASSGQGNLGYEQYF.

The J gene is TRBJ2-3, the V gene TRBV13, with D possibly TRBD2 on 5 matching bases. The CDR3 loop spans 15 amino acids. Germline CDR1 PRHDT, CDR2 FYEKMQ (reference sequence). The V end lost 11 bases, the J end lost 14 bases, and 32 bases lay between the germline ends. The CDR3 here is CARRAPRGSAAPPYF. For the CDR3, the DNA is TGTGCCCGCCGCGCGCCTCGCGGGTCCGCCGCTCCGCCGTATTTT.

The table lists this clonotype with many counts. This chain links TRBV7-2 with TRBJ2-2; D is perhaps TRBD1 or TRBD2 (5 bases each). Germline V CDR1 and CDR2: SGHTA, FQGNSA. V was cut by 7 bases and J by 1 base, with 13 bases left in between. The CDR3 contains 15 residues. CDR3 DNA: TGTGCCAGCACACCCGGGACGGGGAACACCGGGGAGCTGTTTTTT. It yields the protein CASTPGTGNTGELFF.

This clonotype occurred many times. The chain links TRBV28 to TRBJ1-2; the match to TRBD1 covers 8 bases. The junction had 7 bases not matched to a gene; V was cut back by 3 bases and J by 4 bases. CDR3 size: 15 residues. Germline V gene lookup returns CDR1 MDHEN and CDR2 SYDVKM. For the CDR3, the DNA is TGTGCCAGCAGTTTTCTCTCAGGGGGCGGCTATGGCTACACCTTC. Translation: CASSFLSGGGYGYTF.

J is TRBJ1-1 and V is TRBV18, with TRBD1 as a possible D gene (6 bases). With 3 bases removed from V and 1 base from J, the gap between germline ends came to 12 bases. This CDR3 is 15 amino acids long. In germline, CDR1 is KGHSH, CDR2 LQKENI. CDR3 sequence: CASSPSRGANTEAFF. Here the CDR3 DNA reads TGTGCCAGCTCACCTAGTCGGGGGGCGAACACTGAAGCTTTCTTT.

The chain links TRBV5-1 to TRBJ2-1; 7 bases agree with TRBD2. After removal of 3 bases from V and 7 bases from J, the junction contained 10 bases not matched to a gene. Germline-derived CDR1 and CDR2 are SGHRS and YFSETQ. The CDR3 spans 15 residues. The CDR3 nucleotides read TGCGCCAGCAGCTCGGGGCGGACTAGTCCAAATGAGCAGTTCTTC. This codes for CASSSGRTSPNEQFF. Complete variable domain (other parts from reference TRBV5-1 and TRBJ2-1): KAGVTQTPRYLIKTRGQQVTLSCSPISGHRSVSWYQQTPGQGLQFLFEYFSETQRNKGNFPGRFSGRQFSNSRSEMNVSTLELGDSALYLCASSSGRTSPNEQFFGPGTRLTVL.

This clonotype appeared many times. The V gene is TRBV7-2, the J gene TRBJ1-6; weak D call: TRBD1 (5 bases). The CDR3 totals 14 residues. Germline V CDR1 and CDR2: SGHTA, FQGNSA. The ends were cut back, 8 bases at V and 6 bases at J, with 14 bases in the middle. The CDR3 region is CASGQWGVNSPLHF. In DNA, the CDR3 is TGTGCCAGCGGCCAGTGGGGGGTTAATTCACCCCTCCACTTT.

As regards this clonotype: With a much larger clone just one base away, this may be a read error. The rearrangement joins TRBV19 to TRBJ2-1; tentatively, D is TRBD2 (6 bases). CDR3 length equals 14 residues. Per germline, CDR1 LNHDA and CDR2 SQIVND (reference sequence). CDR3 sequence reads: CACSPRLGKNEQFF. CDR3 DNA: TGTGCCTGTAGTCCGCGACTAGGGAAAAATGAGCAGTTCTTC.